This is a list of T cell receptor beta chains from one sample in a study of blood T cell repertoires in COVID-19. Some clones are missing from TCRdb's copy, which holds only in-frame ones; the method was immunoSEQ multiplex PCR. The table includes roughly 150,000 clones, roughly 80% detected once. Input material: peripheral blood. All receptors derive from a man in his fifties or sixties with acute or convalescent COVID-19. CDR3s include the opening cysteine and the closing phenylalanine or tryptophan.

v_gene: TRBV7-2; j_gene: TRBJ1-1; CDR3aa: CASTNAGIEAFF
v_gene: TRBV5-1; j_gene: TRBJ2-1; CDR3aa: CASSRPAGGRYNEQFF
v_gene: TRBV19; j_gene: TRBJ2-1; CDR3aa: CASSLLAGRLRDEQFF
v_gene: TRBV7-2; j_gene: TRBJ1-3; CDR3aa: CASSFTPGPAGNTIYF
v_gene: TRBV28; j_gene: TRBJ1-1; CDR3aa: CAIHRDLNTEAFF
v_gene: TRBV7-2; j_gene: TRBJ2-5; CDR3aa: CASSGGTGGLETQYF
v_gene: TRBV7-2; j_gene: TRBJ1-2; CDR3aa: CASSTGTGTYGYTF
v_gene: TRBV7-2; j_gene: TRBJ2-1; CDR3aa: CASSLFRAGGPRNEQFF
v_gene: TRBV3-1/TRBV3-2; j_gene: TRBJ1-3; CDR3aa: CASSRRDRASGNTIYF
v_gene: TRBV27; j_gene: TRBJ2-1; CDR3aa: CASSLLQGTYNEQFF
v_gene: TRBV29-1; j_gene: TRBJ2-3; CDR3aa: CSVETLAGGPLGQYF
v_gene: TRBV2; j_gene: TRBJ2-7; CDR3aa: CASSEKGLLYEQYF
v_gene: TRBV7-2; j_gene: TRBJ1-6; CDR3aa: CASSLGGNSPLHF
v_gene: TRBV4-2; j_gene: TRBJ2-2; CDR3aa: CASSQFPGQGTGELFF
v_gene: TRBV12-3/TRBV12-4; j_gene: TRBJ1-1; CDR3aa: CASSLFQKAFF
v_gene: TRBV5-1; j_gene: TRBJ2-5; CDR3aa: CASSSGLALYQETQYF
v_gene: TRBV11-2; j_gene: TRBJ1-5; CDR3aa: CASSLDLGGMPQHF
v_gene: TRBV7-3; j_gene: TRBJ2-1; CDR3aa: CASSLNGQGANEQFF